Listed below are T cell receptor beta chains from one sample, sequenced in a study of regulatory T cells in long-lasting Graves disease. TCRdb analysed the multiplex PCR reads with MiXCR anew, one entry per CDR3 protein. There are 390,000 or so distinct CDR3 sequences in the sample; roughly 24% occur only once, and around 30% lies in the top ten. This specimen was peripheral blood mononuclear cells (PBMCs), taken when the disease was refractory, from a patient treated with antithyroid drugs. The receptor set was obtained from a woman aged 40-49 years with Graves disease. Both conserved end residues are trimmed from each CDR3. A D gene is named only where the DNA matches it firmly. Rows may omit the clone size; those that give it use once, few, many or a size class.

cdr3_aa j_call v_call d_call clone_size
ASSLKGGNKLHEQY TRBJ2-7 TRBV7-9 . .
ASSRLSSGNTIY TRBJ1-3 TRBV28 . many
SAVPGGSGNTIY TRBJ1-3 TRBV29-1 . .
ASSNVLDLGSQY TRBJ2-5 TRBV19 . once
ASSGPWTSGRVTYEQY TRBJ2-7 TRBV2 TRBD2 many
ASSPLGTTGTEAF TRBJ1-1 TRBV28 . few
ATDAGITYEQY TRBJ2-7 TRBV28 . many
ASSLDPGHEQY TRBJ2-7 TRBV11-2 . many
ASQPQTGFSYEQY TRBJ2-7 TRBV5-1 . .
ASRTEGPAAVDH TRBJ1-6 TRBV6-2/TRBV6-3 . .
ASSLSGHRTDQPQH TRBJ1-5 TRBV28 . many
ASSSGSSGTVEAF TRBJ1-1 TRBV28 . many
ASSYGPGNTIY TRBJ1-3 TRBV11-2 . .
ASTPGHNEQF TRBJ2-1 TRBV6-1 . few
ASSRDREDGELF TRBJ2-2 TRBV12-3/TRBV12-4 TRBD2 .
ASSPAEADTQY TRBJ2-3 TRBV18 . .
SAVGGGHSGNTIY TRBJ1-3 TRBV20-1 . few
ASRIAGKETQY TRBJ2-5 TRBV11-2 TRBD2 many
SVEVSEPYGYT TRBJ1-2 TRBV29-1 . .
SARDGKGRNTEAF TRBJ1-1 TRBV20-1 . .
ASSQSSTGGRGEQY TRBJ2-7 TRBV4-1 TRBD2 .
ASSSRGHETQY TRBJ2-5 TRBV27 TRBD1 many
ASGPMETSGPHNEQF TRBJ2-1 TRBV5-1 TRBD2 .